This TCR beta chain was captured in a study of blood T cell repertoires in COVID-19. In the study overall: Samples taken during acute and convalescent COVID-19 were collected in the United States, Italy and Spain.

The V gene's germline CDR1 is MNHEY and CDR2 SVGAGI. The CDR3 is made up of 15 amino acids. Trimming took 0 bases from V and 0 from J, leaving 5 bases between them. Authors' data handling: It was from reference gene primer amplification that nucleated cell counts were estimated. Clones were sequenced by immunoSEQ multiplex PCR, and TCRdb holds only the in-frame ones, with some missing. That table gives V, J and clone size, and the DNA gave D and trimming. Altogether over 150,000 clones are present, more than 70% being singletons, with the ten largest covering 6.2%. Participants, 18 to 89 years old, spanned 24 US areas. Each participant's cohort was designated according to participant-reported clinical history.

The chain joins TRBV6-5 to TRBJ1-4; D might be TRBD1 (5 bases). Sequencing input: PBMCs or T cells enriched from blood (not recorded which). The sequence was collected from a man between 35 and 55 years old who had recovered from COVID-19. CDR3 protein: CASSYSTATNEKLFF. The CDR3 nucleotides are TGTGCCAGCAGTTACTCGACAGCAACTAATGAAAAACTGTTTTTT.